These T cell receptor beta chains were read from a single sample in a study of T cell repertoires in cytomegalovirus infection. Antigens for these TCRs are unknown. MiXCR, applied by TCRdb to the reads, yields one record per CDR3 protein. The top ten clones hold roughly three fifths of a sample with more than 95,000 distinct CDR3 sequences, roughly a third of them seen once. Specimen: CD8+ T cells from cultured PBMCs, collected from culture after CMV antigen stimulation. Source of these receptors: a human donor in good health (CMV status not recorded). Some clones in this sample may be carry-over from other donors' samples. Each CDR3 is given with its conserved first and last residue. Fields, in order: D gene, clone size, J gene, V gene, CDR3 DNA, CDR3 protein. A D gene is named only where the DNA matches it firmly. Clone size is not always given. Where it is, it says once, few, many or a class for expanded clones.

.	.	TRBJ2-1	TRBV7-9	TGTGCCAGCAACCTACGGGACGGATTCAATGAGCAGTTCTTC	CASNLRDGFNEQFF
TRBD1	.	TRBJ2-1	TRBV13	TGTGCCAGCAGCTCGGGACAGGGGGTAGATGAGCAGTTCTTC	CASSSGQGVDEQFF
.	.	TRBJ1-1	TRBV25-1	TGTGCCAGCAGTGAACAGGGGACTGAAGCTTTCTTT	CASSEQGTEAFF
.	few	TRBJ2-7	TRBV27	TGTGCCAGCAGCGTTACGGGGGCCGCCTACGAGCAGTACTTC	CASSVTGAAYEQYF
.	.	TRBJ2-3	TRBV2	TGTGCCAGCAGGAAGGGTGCGGCATACACAGATACGCAGTATTTT	CASRKGAAYTDTQYF
.	.	TRBJ2-5	TRBV12-3/TRBV12-4	TGTGCCAGCACGGGGGCCGGACCATTATCCCAGTACTTC	CASTGAGPLSQYF
.	.	TRBJ1-3	TRBV7-9	TGTGCCAGCAGCTTATGGGGAGGAAGCTCTGGAAACACCATATATTTT	CASSLWGGSSGNTIYF
.	.	TRBJ2-7	TRBV20-1	TGCAGTGCTAGAGATATAACAGGGCGGAGGAGCGAGCAGTACTTC	CSARDITGRRSEQYF
TRBD1	.	TRBJ1-6	TRBV4-1	TGCGCCAGCAGCCAAGGGGACAGGGTAGGTTCACCCCTCCACTTT	CASSQGDRVGSPLHF
.	many	TRBJ1-4	TRBV6-6	TGTGCCAGCAGTTACGCGGGGGGCGATGAAAAACTGTTTTTT	CASSYAGGDEKLFF
.	.	TRBJ2-3	TRBV12-3/TRBV12-4	TGTGCCAGCAGATTCGGGGGAAGCACAGATACGCAGTATTTT	CASRFGGSTDTQYF
TRBD2	many	TRBJ2-7	TRBV7-2	TGTGCCAGCAGCTTAGCGTTCGCTAGCGGGCCCTACGAGCAGTACTTC	CASSLAFASGPYEQYF
.	few	TRBJ1-1	TRBV25-1	TGTGCCAGCAGTGAATACAGCATGGATTTCGGGGGCACTGAAGCTTTCTTT	CASSEYSMDFGGTEAFF
.	many	TRBJ1-1	TRBV20-1	TGCAGTGCTAGAGTCGGGGGAAACACTGAAGCTTTCTTT	CSARVGGNTEAFF
TRBD1	few	TRBJ2-3	TRBV11-2	TGTGCCAGCAGCCCCTCGGGACAGGGTGGAACAGATACGCAGTATTTT	CASSPSGQGGTDTQYF
.	once	TRBJ2-7	TRBV4-1	TGCGCCAGCAGCCAAGAAATGGGACTGCAGACCTACGAGCAGTACTTC	CASSQEMGLQTYEQYF
.	many	TRBJ2-3	TRBV7-6	TGTGCCAGCAGCCTTGAATGGGGCAGCACAGATACGCAGTATTTT	CASSLEWGSTDTQYF
.	many	TRBJ2-2	TRBV7-6	TGTGCCAGCAGCGGTGGAGGGAGCACCGGGGAGCTGTTTTTT	CASSGGGSTGELFF
TRBD1	.	TRBJ2-1	TRBV27	TGTGCCAGCAGTTTATTCCCGCCAGGGGGTTACAATGAGCAGTTCTTC	CASSLFPPGGYNEQFF
TRBD1	few	TRBJ2-2	TRBV19	TGTGCCAGCTGCTTCGGGACAGAAACCGGGGAGCTGTTTTTT	CASCFGTETGELFF
TRBD2	.	TRBJ2-7	TRBV7-2	TGTGCCAGCAGCTTGGGACTAGCGGGGGAGTACTCCTACGAGCAGTACTTC	CASSLGLAGEYSYEQYF
TRBD1	.	TRBJ2-1	TRBV6-5	TGTGCCAGCAGTTACACGTGGACAGGGGAGACCAATGAGCAGTTCTTC	CASSYTWTGETNEQFF
.	once	TRBJ1-1	TRBV7-4	TGTGCCAGCAGCCAGCCTTTCCAACCCGAAGCTTTCTTT	CASSQPFQPEAFF
TRBD1	few	TRBJ2-3	TRBV11-1	TGTGCCAGCAGCTTATCCGGACAGGGTATCGCAATCCCTAGCACAGATACGCAGTATTTT	CASSLSGQGIAIPSTDTQYF
TRBD1	.	TRBJ1-1	TRBV7-9	TGTGCCAGCAGCCCAAGACAGGGTATGGGCACTGAAGCTTTCTTT	CASSPRQGMGTEAFF
TRBD1	.	TRBJ1-1	TRBV5-1	TGCGCCAGCAGCCTTAGGACAGGGCCGGACACTGAAGCTTTCTTT	CASSLRTGPDTEAFF
TRBD1	many	TRBJ1-2	TRBV7-2	TGTGCCAGCAGCCCATACCTTACAGGGGGGTCCTATGGCTACACCTTC	CASSPYLTGGSYGYTF
.	.	TRBJ2-7	TRBV27	TGTGCCAGCAGTCTATCGACAGGAACCGTCGGGTGGGAGCAGTACTTC	CASSLSTGTVGWEQYF
TRBD2	.	TRBJ2-1	TRBV11-2	TGTGCCAGCAGCGCGTCTAGCGGGGGGGCTGGTGAGCAGTTCTTC	CASSASSGGAGEQFF
TRBD1	few	TRBJ2-2	TRBV11-1	TGTGCCAGCAGCTTCTCCGGGACAGGCGACTTCGGGGAGCTGTTTTTT	CASSFSGTGDFGELFF
.	.	TRBJ1-1	TRBV27	TGTGCCAGCAGTTTAGCAAAAGGGACTGAAGCTTTCTTT	CASSLAKGTEAFF
TRBD2	many	TRBJ2-1	TRBV12-3/TRBV12-4	TGTGCCAGCAGGCCTCTAGCGGGGGGCGCCTACAATGAGCAGTTCTTC	CASRPLAGGAYNEQFF
.	.	TRBJ2-1	TRBV7-2	TGTGCCAGCAGCTCCCGGTTAGTAGGGAATGAGCAGTTCTTC	CASSSRLVGNEQFF
.	.	TRBJ2-7	TRBV20-1	TGCAGTGCTAGAGTGGGCCTGGCACTCTACGAGCAGTACTTC	CSARVGLALYEQYF
TRBD1	many	TRBJ2-7	TRBV7-2	TGTGCCAGCACCGGGACAGGAGATATCGCATCCCAGTACTTC	CASTGTGDIASQYF
.	few	TRBJ2-7	TRBV9	TGTGCCAGCAGCATGGTAGCAGGGGAGCAGTACTTC	CASSMVAGEQYF
.	.	TRBJ2-1	TRBV7-6	TGTGCCAGCAGCTTCTCGGACTACAATGAGCAGTTCTTC	CASSFSDYNEQFF
.	few	TRBJ2-5	TRBV7-6	TGTGCCAGCAGCATGGAGGGGGCCCAGTACTTC	CASSMEGAQYF
TRBD1	.	TRBJ2-7	TRBV6-2/TRBV6-3	TGTGCCAGCAGTTATCCCACAGGGGGATCCTACGAGCAGTACTTC	CASSYPTGGSYEQYF
.	few	TRBJ2-5	TRBV7-9	TGTGCCAGCAGTGGTAGGGAGCAGACCCAGTACTTC	CASSGREQTQYF
TRBD1	.	TRBJ2-1	TRBV2	TGTGCCAGCAGTGGGACAGGTCCCGTCTTC	CASSGTGPVF
.	.	TRBJ2-5	TRBV29-1	TGCAGCGTTGGTTTGGCTCAAGAGACCCAGTACTTC	CSVGLAQETQYF
TRBD1	.	TRBJ2-2	TRBV28	TGTGCCAGCAGTTCCCCGGGACAGAGCACCGGGGAGCTGTTTTTT	CASSSPGQSTGELFF
.	once	TRBJ2-1	TRBV9	TGTGCCAGCAGCGTAGCTCAATGGGGCAATGAGCAGTTCTTC	CASSVAQWGNEQFF
.	.	TRBJ1-1	TRBV6-1	TGTGCCAGCAGTCCTAGACCTAACACTGAAGCTTTCTTT	CASSPRPNTEAFF
.	few	TRBJ2-3	TRBV12-3/TRBV12-4	TGTGCCAGCAGTTTTGTTCTATGGGATACGCAGTATTTT	CASSFVLWDTQYF
TRBD1	.	TRBJ1-2	TRBV27	TGTGCCAGCAGTTTATCGGCAGGGGGGGACCTGTTTGGCTACACCTTC	CASSLSAGGDLFGYTF
.	many	TRBJ2-5	TRBV7-2	TGTGCCAGCAGTTCTGGTGTACTAGCATTTGGTGAGACCCAGTACTTC	CASSSGVLAFGETQYF
.	many	TRBJ2-5	TRBV20-1	TGCAGTGCTAGGTACCCCACCCTTATGGGGCTTGAGACCCAGTACTTC	CSARYPTLMGLETQYF
.	.	TRBJ2-7	TRBV20-1	TGCAGTGCTAGAGATGTAGCAGCGTCCTACGAGCAGTACTTC	CSARDVAASYEQYF
.	.	TRBJ2-3	TRBV6-5	TGTGCCAGCAGTTACTCGCTGTCGGGGGTCCCTAGCACAGATACGCAGTATTTT	CASSYSLSGVPSTDTQYF
.	.	TRBJ1-1	TRBV19	TGTGCCAGTACCATCGGCCGGGGCACTGAAGCTTTCTTT	CASTIGRGTEAFF
TRBD1	.	TRBJ1-5	TRBV4-1	TGCGCCAGCAGCCCGGGGACAGGGGGATTTAGCAATCAGCCCCAGCATTTT	CASSPGTGGFSNQPQHF
TRBD2	many	TRBJ2-7	TRBV20-1	TGCAGTGCTAGAGATATGAACGTGGGACTAGCGGGGATATACGAGCAGTACTTC	CSARDMNVGLAGIYEQYF